These 22 T cell receptor beta chains came from one sample sequenced in a study of blood T cell repertoires in COVID-19. Repertoires were generated with immunoSEQ multiplex PCR, while TCRdb's copy carries only in-frame clones and drops some. The table lists just under 250,000 clones, 85% to 90% of them singletons. The sequencing sample was made of PBMCs or T cells enriched from blood (not recorded which). Receptor source: a woman younger than 45 who had recovered from COVID-19.

Only a few counts were recorded for this clone. This rearrangement joins TRBV11-2 to TRBJ1-1; D not resolved. From germline, CDR1 is SGHAT and CDR2 FQNNGV. The CDR3 has 15 residues. Trimming took 0 bases from V and 1 from J, leaving 9 bases between them. As DNA, the CDR3 is TGTGCCAGCAGCTTAGAGCCGGGTGGGAACACTGAAGCTTTCTTT. It encodes CASSLEPGGNTEAFF.

This chain uses TRBV7-9 with TRBJ1-1; 9 bases are a match to TRBD1. The CDR3 sequence is 15 residues long. The ends lost 1 base at V and 5 bases at J; junction bases unmatched: 5. Germline assignment: CDR1 SEHNR and CDR2 FQNEAQ (reference sequence). The CDR3 sequence is CASSLGYRGQTEAFF. CDR3 nucleotide sequence: TGTGCCAGCAGCTTAGGATACAGGGGGCAGACTGAAGCTTTCTTT.

This chain joins TRBV30 and TRBJ2-2; tentatively, D is TRBD2 (5 bases). The CDR3 spans 14 residues. V was clipped by 4 bases and J by 3 bases, with 12 bases between them. The germline gives CDR1 GTSNPN, CDR2 SVGIG (reference sequence). As DNA, the CDR3 is TGTGCCTGGAATCCTAGCATCGACACCGGGGAGCTGTTTTTT. It encodes CAWNPSIDTGELFF.

The chain couples TRBV19 to TRBJ2-3; D is undetermined. The V gene lost 5 bases and the J gene lost 4 bases, with 13 bases spanning the gap. From germline, CDR1 is LNHDA and CDR2 SQIVND (reference sequence). This CDR3 spans 14 amino acids. Here the CDR3 DNA reads TGTGCCAGTAGTTCTGGCTCCCCCGCAGATACGCAGTATTTT. It is translated as CASSSGSPADTQYF.

In this sample, this clone turned up a few times. The chain carries TRBV25-1 and TRBJ1-1; the D is unclear. The CDR3 has 12 amino acids. The germline gives CDR1 MGHDK, CDR2 SYGVNS. The V and J ends lost 8 bases and 5 bases respectively, with 12 bases between them. CDR3 residues: CASSFSGTEAFF. Written as DNA, the CDR3 is TGTGCCAGCTCCTTTTCGGGGACTGAAGCTTTCTTT.

The CDR3 sequence is CAWSRTGAMIDTQYF. CDR3 nucleotide sequence: TGTGCCTGGAGCAGGACAGGGGCCATGATTGATACGCAGTATTTT. The V call is TRBV30, the J call TRBJ2-3; 9 positions agree with TRBD1. Losses at the gene ends were 3 bases for V and 6 bases for J; bases not matched to a gene: 10. The CDR3 is 15 amino acids. Germline V gene lookup returns CDR1 GTSNPN and CDR2 SVGIG (reference sequence).

CDR3 bases: TGTGCCAGCAGCTTAGAATCCGGGAGGGGGGATACGCAGTATTTT. Its translation is CASSLESGRGDTQYF. The chain uses TRBV7-2 and TRBJ2-3, with 8 nucleotides matching TRBD2. This CDR3 region has 15 residues. V lost 1 base, J lost 6 bases, and 6 bases stayed unmatched. CDR1 SGHTA and CDR2 FQGNSA come from the germline V gene.

The chain joins TRBV7-8 to TRBJ2-7; D possibly corresponds to TRBD2 (6 bases). Germline V gene sequence: CDR1 SGHVS, CDR2 FQNEAQ. There are 16 residues in the CDR3. The ends were cut back, 2 bases at V and 3 bases at J, with 17 bases in the middle. In DNA form, the CDR3 reads TGTGCCAGCAGCTTACCGAAGCTGGGGGGAAACTACGAGCAGTACTTC. Protein product: CASSLPKLGGNYEQYF.

This chain uses TRBV6-2 or TRBV6-3 with TRBJ1-1; possible D gene TRBD1, 6 bases. Germline loops: CDR1 MNHEY, CDR2 SVGEGT. The CDR3 covers 16 residues. Trimming cost V 0 bases and J 6 bases, with 17 bases left between them. For the CDR3, the DNA is TGTGCCAGCAGTTACTCGATTTATCGGGACAAACCTGAAGCTTTCTTT. The encoded protein is CASSYSIYRDKPEAFF.

This clone has a handful of counts. The sample holds other DNA sequences that translate to the same CDR3. This chain joins TRBV12-3 or TRBV12-4 and TRBJ1-1; no clear D. The CDR3 extends over 11 amino acids. V was clipped by 4 bases and J by 5 bases, with 5 bases between them. CDR3 region: CASSSITEAFF. The DNA for the CDR3 is TGTGCCAGCAGTTCTATAACTGAAGCTTTCTTT.

V is TRBV7-2 and J is TRBJ2-1, with 10 bases identical to TRBD2. Germline V lookup: CDR1 SGHTA, CDR2 FQGNSA. The V and J ends lost 5 bases and 3 bases, in that order; junction bases with no gene match: 4. This CDR3 region has 15 residues. CDR3: CASSALAGGYNEQFF. DNA of the CDR3: TGTGCCAGCAGCGCGTTAGCGGGAGGCTACAATGAGCAGTTCTTC.

In its sample, this clone was seen a few times. The chain is built from TRBV9 and TRBJ1-2; TRBD1 agrees at 7 bases. The V gene's germline CDR1 is SGDLS and CDR2 YYNGEE. The V gene end was trimmed by 3 bases and the J gene end by 3 bases; junction bases not matched to a gene: 2. CDR3 size: 13 residues. The CDR3 bases are TGTGCCAGCAGCGGCGACAGGGACTATGGCTACACCTTC. Amino acid sequence: CASSGDRDYGYTF.

The chain links TRBV6-2 or TRBV6-3 to TRBJ2-5; TRBD1 aligns across 7 bases. Germline V gene data show CDR1 as MNHEY and CDR2 as SVGEGT. J lost 1 base, V lost 6 bases, and 8 bases had no gene match. This CDR3 spans 15 amino acids. The CDR3 DNA reads as TGTGCCAGCAGCTATGTGACAGGGTTCCAAGAGACCCAGTACTTC. This translates into CASSYVTGFQETQYF.

The chain recombines TRBV30 with TRBJ1-1, with D perhaps TRBD1 (5 bases). Between the trimmed V and J ends, which lost 4 bases and 3 bases, there was a span of 15 bases. Germline CDR1 and CDR2: GTSNPN and SVGIG (reference sequence). The CDR3 totals 14 residues. This chain's CDR3 is CAWKIGGEYTEAFF. The CDR3 DNA is TGTGCCTGGAAAATTGGGGGGGAGTACACTGAAGCTTTCTTT.

This CDR3 reads CASSGGTDGNTIYF. CDR3 nucleotides: TGTGCCAGCAGCGGCGGGACAGACGGAAACACCATATATTTT. J is TRBJ1-3 and V is TRBV9; 7 bases match TRBD1. CDR1 SGDLS and CDR2 YYNGEE come from the germline V gene. There are 14 residues in the CDR3. J lost 4 bases, V lost 3 bases, and 4 bases had no gene match. The variable domain in full, with the rest retrieved from reference TRBV9 and TRBJ1-3, is DSGVTQTPKHLITATGQRVTLRCSPRSGDLSVYWYQQSLDQGLQFLIQYYNGEERAKGNILERFSAQQFPDLHSELNLSSLELGDSALYFCASSGGTDGNTIYFGEGSWLTVV.

This sequence joins TRBV6-5 and TRBJ2-6; D perhaps matches TRBD2 (6 bases). The V end was cut by 5 bases, the J end by 4 bases, with 6 bases between. Germline assignment: CDR1 MNHEY and CDR2 SVGAGI. The CDR3 is 13 residues long. CDR3 DNA: TGTGCCAGCAGTCGGGGGGGGGCCAACGTCCTGACTTTC. This translates into CASSRGGANVLTF.

The rearrangement joins TRBV25-1 to TRBJ2-1; D possibly corresponds to TRBD2 (6 bases). V lost 4 bases and J 1 base, leaving 11 bases between the germline ends. This CDR3 contains 15 residues. Per germline, CDR1 MGHDK and CDR2 SYGVNS. The CDR3 reads CASSGRELSYNEQFF. Written as DNA, the CDR3 is TGTGCCAGCAGTGGCCGGGAGTTGTCCTACAATGAGCAGTTCTTC. Full variable domain (remainder filled in from reference TRBV25-1 and TRBJ2-1): EADIYQTPRYLVIGTGKKITLECSQTMGHDKMYWYQQDPGMELHLIHYSYGVNSTEKGDLSSESTVSRIRTEHFPLTLESARPSHTSQYLCASSGRELSYNEQFFGPGTRLTVL.

The chain links TRBV11-2 to TRBJ2-3; TRBD1 might be the D (6 bases). Germline values: CDR1 SGHAT, CDR2 FQNNGV. The length of the CDR3 is 16 residues. The V gene lost 5 bases and the J gene lost 3 bases, with 18 bases spanning the gap. The CDR3 DNA reads TGTGCCAGCAGCCCTGGGGCAGGGGCCAAGACAGATACGCAGTATTTT. Amino acids: CASSPGAGAKTDTQYF.

The chain combines TRBV10-3 with TRBJ1-4; D is possibly TRBD1 (6 bases). The germline V and J ends were trimmed by 8 bases and 8 bases, with 15 bases remaining between them. Germline loops: CDR1 ENHRY, CDR2 SYGVKD. The CDR3 is made up of 13 amino acids. For the CDR3, the DNA is TGTGCCATCGGTTCCAGGGGCATAGAAAAACTGTTTTTT. Translated: CAIGSRGIEKLFF.

The chain has TRBV7-8 and TRBJ1-1, with 7 positions matching TRBD1. The V and J ends lost 5 bases and 0 bases, in that order; junction bases with no gene match: 9. This CDR3 has 16 residues. In germline, CDR1 is SGHVS, CDR2 FQNEAQ. DNA for the CDR3: TGTGCCAGCAGCCTAAGCCCGGGACAGATGAACACTGAAGCTTTCTTT. It yields the protein CASSLSPGQMNTEAFF.

CDR3 residues: CASSKLGWEQYF. CDR3 sequence (DNA): TGTGCCAGCAGCAAACTCGGTTGGGAGCAGTACTTC. This chain connects TRBV3-1 (or the pseudogene TRBV3-2) to TRBJ2-7; D is unresolved. The CDR3 runs 12 residues. In germline, CDR1 is LGHDT, CDR2 YNNKEL (reference sequence). V dropped 5 bases and J dropped 7 bases, with 12 bases sitting between them.

The gene calls are TRBV14 and TRBJ2-1; D is unclear. This CDR3 contains 14 residues. V was cut by 3 bases and J by 7 bases, with 13 bases left in between. CDR1 is SGHDN and CDR2 is FVKESK in the germline V gene. CDR3 loop: CASSQMLVSNEQFF. Here the CDR3 DNA reads TGTGCCAGCAGCCAGATGCTAGTCTCGAATGAGCAGTTCTTC.